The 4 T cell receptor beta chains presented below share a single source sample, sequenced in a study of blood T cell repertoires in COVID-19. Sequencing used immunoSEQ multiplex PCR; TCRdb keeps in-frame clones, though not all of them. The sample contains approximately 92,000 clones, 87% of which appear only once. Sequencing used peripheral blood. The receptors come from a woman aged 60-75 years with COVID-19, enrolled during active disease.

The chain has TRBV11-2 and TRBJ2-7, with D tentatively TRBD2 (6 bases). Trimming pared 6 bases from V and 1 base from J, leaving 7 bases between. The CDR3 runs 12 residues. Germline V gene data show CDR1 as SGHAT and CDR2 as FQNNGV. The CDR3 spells CASSGLSYEQYF. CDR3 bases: TGTGCCAGCAGTGGACTATCCTACGAGCAGTACTTC.

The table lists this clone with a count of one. CDR3 nucleotides: TGTGCCAGCAGGGTCGACAGGGGCACCTACAATGAGCAGTTCTTC. Translation gives CASRVDRGTYNEQFF. The chain combines TRBV6-5 with TRBJ2-1; 8 positions agree with TRBD1. The V and J ends lost 6 bases and 2 bases, in that order; junction bases with no gene match: 6. The germline CDR1 and CDR2 sequences are MNHEY and SVGAGI. The CDR3 sequence is 15 residues long.

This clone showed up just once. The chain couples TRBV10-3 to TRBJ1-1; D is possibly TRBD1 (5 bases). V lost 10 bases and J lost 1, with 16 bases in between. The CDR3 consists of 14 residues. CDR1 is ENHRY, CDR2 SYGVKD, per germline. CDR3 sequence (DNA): TGTGCCACCAGGACGGGACTTACGAACACTGAAGCTTTCTTT. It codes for CATRTGLTNTEAFF.

The CDR3 region has the DNA TGCGCGGGTCAGCGACAGGATCTTAATGAAAAACTGTTTTTT. Its translation: CAGQRQDLNEKLFF. This chain links TRBV29-1 with TRBJ1-4; perhaps TRBD1 as D (6 bases). The CDR3 has 14 residues. The germline gives CDR1 SQVTM, CDR2 ANQGSEA.